Listed here are 15 T cell receptor beta chains from one sample, sequenced in a study of blood T cell repertoires in COVID-19 (dated by TCRdb to the early 2020s). Preparation of the library involved the immunoSEQ multiplex PCR assay. The table was pulled from immuneACCESS by TCRdb, which kept in-frame rearrangements only. Such tables lose some clones; where checked, under half of the loss comes from unresolved V genes, and the rest has no known cause. Counted in this sample were roughly 340,000 clones; 85% to 90% of them appeared once. Roughly 1% of the sample comes from the top ten. The sample was PBMCs or T cells enriched from blood (not recorded which). The receptors originated from a young man who had recovered from COVID-19.

This clone was observed a handful of times. This chain links TRBV30 with TRBJ2-1, with D perhaps TRBD2 (6 bases). Germline V gene lookup returns CDR1 GTSNPN and CDR2 SVGIG (reference sequence). The V end was cut by 3 bases, the J end by 10 bases, with 16 bases between. The CDR3 sequence is 13 residues long. CDR3 DNA: TGTGCCTGGAGGGACCGGGAGAATTACGAGCAGTTCTTC. Translation gives CAWRDRENYEQFF.

This chain uses TRBV7-9 with TRBJ2-3, with D perhaps matching TRBD2 (5 bases). Trimming cost V 6 bases and J 1 base, with 11 bases left between them. CDR3 length equals 14 residues. Germline V lookup: CDR1 SEHNR, CDR2 FQNEAQ (reference sequence). DNA of the CDR3: TGTGCCAGCAGAGCGGCCTTTGGCACAGATACGCAGTATTTT. Translated: CASRAAFGTDTQYF. The whole variable domain, filled in from reference TRBV7-9 and TRBJ2-3, reads DTGVSQNPRHKITKRGQNVTFRCDPISEHNRLYWYRQTLGQGPEFLTYFQNEAQLEKSRLLSDRFSAERPKGSFSTLEIQRTEQGDSAMYLCASRAAFGTDTQYFGPGTRLTVL.

The V gene is TRBV10-1, the J gene TRBJ1-5, with 10 bases aligning to TRBD1. The CDR3 loop spans 14 amino acids. Germline V CDR1 and CDR2: WNHNN, SYGVQD (reference sequence). V shed 10 bases, J shed 6 bases, and the junction held 9 bases outside the gene matches. CDR3 DNA sequence: TGCGCCAATCAAGACAGGGGGCAGATTCAGCCCCAGCATTTT. Protein sequence: CANQDRGQIQPQHF.

Only one count was recorded for this clone. The V and J genes are TRBV18 and TRBJ2-1; D is unresolved. CDR1 is KGHSH, CDR2 LQKENI, per germline. CDR3 length equals 15 residues. V was clipped by 0 bases and J by 3 bases, with 9 bases between them. The CDR3, as DNA: TGTGCCAGCTCACCACCGATGCAGGTCTACAATGAGCAGTTCTTC. Encoded protein: CASSPPMQVYNEQFF. The full variable domain, its missing parts supplied by reference TRBV18 and TRBJ2-1, is NAGVMQNPRHLVRRRGQEARLRCSPMKGHSHVYWYRQLPEEGLKFMVYLQKENIIDESGMPKERFSAEFPKEGPSILRIQQVVRGDSAAYFCASSPPMQVYNEQFFGPGTRLTVL.

The chain recombines TRBV5-6 with TRBJ1-2; a possible D gene is TRBD1 (5 bases). This CDR3 region has 14 residues. Germline CDR1 and CDR2: SGHDT and YYEEEE. V was trimmed by 4 bases and J by 5 bases, leaving 15 bases between them. In nucleotides, the CDR3 is TGTGCCAGCAGCAAGAGGCGACAGATGTATGGCTACACCTTC. It specifies CASSKRRQMYGYTF.

The V gene is TRBV7-2, the J gene TRBJ2-3; 7 bases line up with TRBD2. The germline V gene has CDR1 SGHTA and CDR2 FQGNSA. The CDR3 sequence is 14 residues long. Trimming removed 1 base from V and 6 bases from J; junction bases left unmatched: 4. The CDR3 protein is CASSLVLGGDTQYF. The CDR3 bases are TGTGCCAGCAGCTTAGTCTTGGGGGGGGATACGCAGTATTTT.

The gene calls are TRBV7-8 and TRBJ1-1; the D gene is possibly TRBD1 (5 bases). Trimming pared 4 bases from V and 2 bases from J, leaving 8 bases between. Germline V gene lookup returns CDR1 SGHVS and CDR2 FQNEAQ. This CDR3 is 13 amino acids long. The chain's CDR3 is CASSWGGNTEAFF. In DNA, the CDR3 is TGTGCCAGCAGCTGGGGCGGAAACACTGAAGCTTTCTTT.

This chain connects TRBV27 to TRBJ2-7, with D possibly TRBD2 on 5 matching bases. Germline V CDR1 and CDR2: MNHEY, SMNVEV (reference sequence). This CDR3 has 11 residues. Trimming left V 8 bases short and J 4 bases short, with 9 bases between. The CDR3 DNA is TGTGCCAGCGGGAGTTCGTACGAGCAGTACTTC. Residues: CASGSSYEQYF.

The chain joins TRBV6-6 to TRBJ2-3, with D tentatively TRBD1 (6 bases). This CDR3 is built from 12 residues. V gave up 3 bases and J gave up 10 bases, with 11 bases separating them. Germline loops: CDR1 MNHNY, CDR2 SVGAGI (reference sequence). The CDR3 coding sequence is TGTGCCAGCAGTTATATACAGGGTTCGCAGTATTTT. Protein: CASSYIQGSQYF.

This rearrangement joins TRBV4-1 to TRBJ2-7, with TRBD1 identical over 7 bases. The CDR3 consists of 15 residues. With 4 bases clipped from V and 3 bases from J, the junction kept 9 bases outside the gene matches. Germline V gene sequence: CDR1 MGHRA, CDR2 YSYEKL. The CDR3 DNA sequence: TGCGCCAGCAGCCCCAACCGGGACAGAGACTACGAGCAGTACTTC. This encodes CASSPNRDRDYEQYF.

The rearrangement uses TRBV18 and TRBJ2-1; D perhaps matches TRBD2 (5 bases). The CDR3 is made up of 16 amino acids. Per the germline V gene, CDR1 is KGHSH and CDR2 is LQKENI. Trimming cost V 6 bases and J 6 bases, with 21 bases left between them. The CDR3 nucleotides are TGTGCCAGCTCCCGGGAAGTGGGCCAACCCCCCAATGAGCAGTTCTTC. Amino acid sequence: CASSREVGQPPNEQFF.

This chain uses TRBV6-5 with TRBJ2-3; the match to TRBD2 covers 11 bases. This CDR3 is built from 15 residues. Germline V gene lookup returns CDR1 MNHEY and CDR2 SVGAGI. Trimming took 2 bases from V and 5 from J; bases not matched to a gene: 3. The CDR3 reads CASSYTSGSRDTQYF. CDR3 nucleotide sequence: TGTGCCAGCAGTTACACTAGCGGGAGTAGAGATACGCAGTATTTT.

The gene calls are TRBV3-1 (or the pseudogene TRBV3-2) and TRBJ1-2, with D hard to call. Germline values: CDR1 LGHDT, CDR2 YNNKEL (reference sequence). V was trimmed by 2 bases and J by 0 bases, leaving 4 bases between them. CDR3 size: 13 residues. CDR3 loop: CASSQNSNYGYTF. The CDR3 DNA sequence: TGTGCCAGCAGCCAAAACTCTAACTATGGCTACACCTTC.

This clone was counted only a few times. The V call is TRBV27, the J call TRBJ1-5; D possibly corresponds to TRBD1 (6 bases). Germline CDR1 reads MNHEY; CDR2 reads SMNVEV (reference sequence). The CDR3 length is 11 residues. V lost 9 bases to trimming and J lost 5 bases, with 8 bases between them. The CDR3, as DNA: TGTGCCAGTGGGGGCGATCAGCCCCAGCATTTT. Translation gives CASGGDQPQHF.

V is TRBV29-1 and J is TRBJ1-5, with D tentatively TRBD1 (5 bases). The CDR3 sequence is 14 residues long. The V end lost 6 bases, the J end lost 0 bases, and 12 bases lay between the germline ends. Germline-derived CDR1 and CDR2 are SQVTM and ANQGSEA. Here the CDR3 DNA reads TGCAGCGTCAGCGGGGGGAATAGCAATCAGCCCCAGCATTTT. Protein sequence: CSVSGGNSNQPQHF.